The source of this T cell receptor (beta chain) is a study of T cells after yellow fever vaccination. Study outcomes and limitations: Post-booster reappearance was seen for most primary-vaccination clones (roughly 96% CD4, roughly 86% CD8).

TCRdb redid the calling of the 5' RACE reads with MiXCR, one entry per CDR3 protein. This table has 150,000 to 200,000 distinct CDR3 sequences, about 11% appearing once. CDR1 and CDR2 from the germline V gene are LGHNA and YSLEER. This CDR3 has 17 residues. The trim removed 1 base at V and 10 bases at J, leaving 13 bases unmatched. This clonotype was detected a few times. No antigen is known for it. The receptor was isolated from a man younger than 35 who received the YFV17D yellow fever vaccine. The source material was CD8+ T cells sorted from PBMCs, sampled 15 days after the yellow fever booster vaccination. This chain connects TRBV4-3 to TRBJ1-1; TRBD1 matches 12 bases. The CDR3, as DNA: TGCGCCAGCAGCCAAGGGGGCTTGAAGGGACAGGGGGCTTCAGCTTTCTTT. Translating gives CASSQGGLKGQGASAFF.